One and the same sample provided the 2 T cell receptor beta chains below, sequenced in a study of shared clonotypes between healthy human individuals. The assay was immunoSEQ multiplex PCR, and TCRdb's table has in-frame clones only and misses some. The sample shows under 2.5 million clones, 85% to 95% of them seen only once. Material: naive CD4+ T cells from PBMCs. As to subset: CD45RA+ positively selected. The origin of the receptors is a man younger than 35 in good health. Some clones in this sample may be carry-over from other donors' samples.

The chain uses TRBV19 and TRBJ1-2, with TRBD1 as a possible D gene (6 bases). The V and J ends lost 7 bases and 2 bases respectively, with 14 bases between them. The CDR3 sequence is 14 residues long. Germline values: CDR1 LNHDA, CDR2 SQIVND (reference sequence). As DNA, the CDR3 is TGTGCCAGTACCCCGTGGGGGCCCAACTATGGCTACACCTTC. This encodes CASTPWGPNYGYTF.

The chain recombines TRBV18 with TRBJ2-7, with TRBD1 as a possible D gene (6 bases). Between the trimmed V and J ends, which lost 6 bases and 4 bases, there was a span of 19 bases. Germline V gives CDR1 KGHSH, CDR2 LQKENI. The CDR3 spans 15 residues. As DNA, the CDR3 is TGTGCCAGCTCGCCGCACCCAGGGGCTTCATACGAGCAGTACTTC. It translates to CASSPHPGASYEQYF.